The rows below give T cell receptor beta chains drawn from one sample of a study of T-cell reconstitution after alpha-beta-depleted transplantation in children. TCRdb re-called the PCR reads through MiXCR, storing one row per CDR3 protein. The sample has 450,000 to 700,000 distinct CDR3 sequences, roughly 30% seen once. Sample: PBMCs, taken before TCRalphabeta/CD19-depleted stem cell transplant. The receptors were sampled from a boy younger than two with Wiskott-Aldrich syndrome, due to receive a stem cell transplant. Each CDR3 is given with its conserved first and last residue. Fields, in order: CDR3 protein, V gene, J gene.

CDR3aa: CASRLTVGEAGELFF; v_gene: TRBV5-1; j_gene: TRBJ2-2
CDR3aa: CASRRQGSGELFF; v_gene: TRBV6-1; j_gene: TRBJ2-2
CDR3aa: CASSLSNAGVDFYEQYF; v_gene: TRBV7-6; j_gene: TRBJ2-7
CDR3aa: CSASGTGVDTQYF; v_gene: TRBV20-1; j_gene: TRBJ2-3
CDR3aa: CASSTRDREYGYTF; v_gene: TRBV19; j_gene: TRBJ1-2
CDR3aa: CASSPAGVEQYF; v_gene: TRBV12-3/TRBV12-4; j_gene: TRBJ2-7
CDR3aa: CASSWDITTYEQYF; v_gene: TRBV12-3/TRBV12-4; j_gene: TRBJ2-7
CDR3aa: CAISSGAGNNEQFF; v_gene: TRBV10-3; j_gene: TRBJ2-1
CDR3aa: CASSSGTLRPTF; v_gene: TRBV12-3/TRBV12-4; j_gene: TRBJ1-2
CDR3aa: CASSQVGGNYGYTF; v_gene: TRBV14; j_gene: TRBJ1-2
CDR3aa: CASSSRFWDYGYTF; v_gene: TRBV5-6; j_gene: TRBJ1-2
CDR3aa: CASSLRNQPNEQFF; v_gene: TRBV7-3; j_gene: TRBJ2-1
CDR3aa: CAISDSWTGDYGYTF; v_gene: TRBV10-3; j_gene: TRBJ1-2
CDR3aa: CASSLSPPGTDTQYF; v_gene: TRBV7-3; j_gene: TRBJ2-3
CDR3aa: CSAPTQGTDTQYF; v_gene: TRBV20-1; j_gene: TRBJ2-3
CDR3aa: CASRRDRLNYGYTF; v_gene: TRBV5-6; j_gene: TRBJ1-2
CDR3aa: CASSLKGRGGYTF; v_gene: TRBV12-3/TRBV12-4; j_gene: TRBJ1-2
CDR3aa: CASRDLRNEQFF; v_gene: TRBV2; j_gene: TRBJ2-1
CDR3aa: CSASRGIYEQYF; v_gene: TRBV20-1; j_gene: TRBJ2-7
CDR3aa: CSVQRLLAGLTDTQYF; v_gene: TRBV29-1; j_gene: TRBJ2-3
CDR3aa: CASSLVGTGSHEQFF; v_gene: TRBV12-3/TRBV12-4; j_gene: TRBJ2-1
CDR3aa: CSARRGLGDEQYF; v_gene: TRBV20-1; j_gene: TRBJ2-7
CDR3aa: CASSLRLAGGIPYNEQFF; v_gene: TRBV12-3/TRBV12-4; j_gene: TRBJ2-1
CDR3aa: CASSFWREQSEQFF; v_gene: TRBV28; j_gene: TRBJ2-1
CDR3aa: CASSFGGRYETQYF; v_gene: TRBV11-1; j_gene: TRBJ2-5